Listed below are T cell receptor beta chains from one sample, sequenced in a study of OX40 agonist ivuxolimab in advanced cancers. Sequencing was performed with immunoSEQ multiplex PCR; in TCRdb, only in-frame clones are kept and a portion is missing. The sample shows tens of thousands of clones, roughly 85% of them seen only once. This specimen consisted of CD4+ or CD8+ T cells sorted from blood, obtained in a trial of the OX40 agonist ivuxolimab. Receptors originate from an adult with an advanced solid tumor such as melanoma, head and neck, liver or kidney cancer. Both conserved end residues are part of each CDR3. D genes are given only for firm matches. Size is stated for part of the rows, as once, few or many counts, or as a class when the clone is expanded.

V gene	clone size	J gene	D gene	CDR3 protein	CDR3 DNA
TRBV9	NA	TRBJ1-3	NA	CASSPTSFGNTIYF	TGTGCCAGCAGCCCCACTTCTTTTGGAAACACCATATATTTT
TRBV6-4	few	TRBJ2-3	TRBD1	CASSLQGARTDTQYF	TGTGCCAGCAGCCTACAGGGGGCGAGAACAGATACGCAGTATTTT
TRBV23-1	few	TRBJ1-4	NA	CASSQSRTVNEKLFF	TGCGCCAGCAGTCAATCCCGGACAGTTAATGAAAAACTGTTTTTT
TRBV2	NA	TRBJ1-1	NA	CASSKGRLTEAFF	TGTGCCAGCAGTAAGGGGAGGCTCACTGAAGCTTTCTTT
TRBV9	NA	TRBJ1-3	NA	CASSALGSSGNTIYF	TGTGCCAGCAGCGCTTTGGGGAGCTCTGGAAACACCATATATTTT
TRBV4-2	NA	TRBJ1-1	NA	CASSQDAAGNTEAFF	TGTGCCAGCAGCCAAGATGCGGCAGGAAACACTGAAGCTTTCTTT
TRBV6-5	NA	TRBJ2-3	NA	CASSSRRFTDTQYF	TGTGCCAGCAGTTCGCGCAGATTCACAGATACGCAGTATTTT
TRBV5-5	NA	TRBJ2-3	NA	CASSSTHSGVTQYF	TGTGCCAGCAGCTCCACCCACAGCGGTGTTACGCAGTATTTT
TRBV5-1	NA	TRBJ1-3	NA	CASSPDTPKRYSGNTIYF	TGCGCCAGCAGCCCGGACACCCCTAAGCGGTACTCTGGAAACACCATATATTTT
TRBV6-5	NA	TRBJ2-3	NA	CATRRAAGTDTQYF	TGTGCCACCAGAAGGGCAGCTGGCACAGATACGCAGTATTTT
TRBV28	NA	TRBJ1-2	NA	CASSPGGAGGYTF	TGTGCCAGCAGCCCTGGGGGGGCGGGGGGCTACACCTTC
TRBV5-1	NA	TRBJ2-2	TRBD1	CATKQGGTGELFF	TGCGCCACCAAACAGGGGGGTACCGGGGAGCTGTTTTTT
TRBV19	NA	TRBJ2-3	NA	CASSKGAGETDTQYF	TGTGCCAGTAGTAAGGGGGCGGGGGAGACAGATACGCAGTATTTT
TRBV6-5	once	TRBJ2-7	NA	CASSYRSGAYEQYF	TGTGCCAGCAGTTACAGGTCAGGGGCTTACGAGCAGTACTTC
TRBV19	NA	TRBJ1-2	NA	CASREDRFNYGYTF	TGTGCCAGCAGGGAGGACAGATTTAACTATGGCTACACCTTC
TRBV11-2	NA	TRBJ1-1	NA	CASSLGRVNTEAFF	TGTGCCAGCAGCTTAGGCAGGGTGAACACTGAAGCTTTCTTT
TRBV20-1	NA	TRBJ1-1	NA	CSASPEAFF	TGCAGTGCTAGCCCTGAAGCTTTCTTT
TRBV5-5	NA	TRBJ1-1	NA	CASSLAFMNTEAFF	TGTGCCAGCAGCTTGGCTTTCATGAACACTGAAGCTTTCTTT
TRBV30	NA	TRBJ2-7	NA	CAWSVTARPEQYF	TGTGCCTGGAGTGTAACTGCCCGGCCAGAGCAGTACTTC
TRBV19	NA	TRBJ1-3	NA	CASSTGPGEGNTIYF	TGTGCCAGTAGTACCGGTCCAGGGGAGGGAAACACCATATATTTT
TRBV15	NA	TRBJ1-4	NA	CATEAKANEKLFF	TGTGCCACCGAGGCTAAAGCTAATGAAAAACTGTTTTTT
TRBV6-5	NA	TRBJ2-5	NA	CASSRGETQYF	TGTGCCAGCAGCCGAGGAGAGACCCAGTACTTC
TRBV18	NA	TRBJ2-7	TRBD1	CASSPGTGRIRSYEQYF	TGTGCCAGCTCACCCGGGACAGGTCGAATAAGGTCCTACGAGCAGTACTTC
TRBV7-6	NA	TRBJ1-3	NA	CASSFGESSAGNTIYF	TGTGCCAGCAGCTTTGGAGAATCTAGCGCTGGAAACACCATATATTTT
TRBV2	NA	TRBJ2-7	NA	CASRETVRGQYF	TGTGCCAGCAGGGAGACGGTTCGGGGGCAGTACTTC
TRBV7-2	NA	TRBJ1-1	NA	CASGRIMNTEAFF	TGTGCCAGCGGACGGATCATGAACACTGAAGCTTTCTTT
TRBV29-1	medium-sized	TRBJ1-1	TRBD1	CSDPGQGVEAFF	TGCAGCGACCCGGGACAGGGGGTTGAAGCTTTCTTT
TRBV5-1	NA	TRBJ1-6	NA	CASSPGSLSPLHF	TGCGCCAGCAGCCCCGGATCCTTATCACCCCTCCACTTT
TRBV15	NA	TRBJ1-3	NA	CATSRDRVSSSGNTIYF	TGTGCCACCAGCAGAGATAGGGTGTCAAGCTCTGGAAACACCATATATTTT
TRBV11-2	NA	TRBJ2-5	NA	CASSLTETQYF	TGTGCCAGCAGCTTAACCGAGACCCAGTACTTC
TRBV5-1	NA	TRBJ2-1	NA	CASSQGSYNEQFF	TGCGCCAGCAGCCAGGGGTCCTACAATGAGCAGTTCTTC
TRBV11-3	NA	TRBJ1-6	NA	CASSLGGGGNSPLHF	TGTGCCAGCAGCTTAGGGGGCGGTGGGAATTCACCCCTCCACTTT
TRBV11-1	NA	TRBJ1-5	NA	CASSRGTEQPQHF	TGTGCCAGCAGTCGCGGGACGGAACAGCCCCAGCATTTT
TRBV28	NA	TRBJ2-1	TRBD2	CASIPSGLADYNEQFF	TGTGCCAGCATTCCCTCGGGACTAGCCGATTACAATGAGCAGTTCTTC
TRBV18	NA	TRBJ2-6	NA	CASQPTGSGANVLTF	TGTGCCAGCCAACCCACAGGTTCCGGGGCCAACGTCCTGACTTTC
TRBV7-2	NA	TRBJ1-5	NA	CASSPGGHQPQHF	TGTGCCAGCAGCCCCGGGGGCCATCAGCCCCAGCATTTT
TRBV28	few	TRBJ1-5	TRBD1	CASSLPTGGLQPQHF	TGTGCCAGCAGTCTCCCGACAGGGGGACTTCAGCCCCAGCATTTT
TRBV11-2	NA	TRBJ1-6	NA	CASSYNTNSPLHF	TGTGCCAGCAGTTACAACACTAATTCACCCCTCCACTTT